This TCR beta chain was identified during a study of shared clonotypes between healthy human individuals. Genomic DNA from each subset was divided evenly over several immunoSEQ plates. Bulk PBMC genomic DNA spanned ten immunoSEQ deep plates. Sequencing used immunoSEQ multiplex PCR; TCRdb keeps in-frame clones, though not all of them. The data show roughly 500,000 clones, about 76% seen once. In the case of this clone: Its antigen is not known.

Overall study findings and caveats: Sampling involved blood alone; tissue repertoires likely differ. Measured sharing among donors was expected to vary with sequencing depth.

CDR3 length equals 12 residues. The germline V gene encodes CDR1 KGHSH and CDR2 LQKENI. V shed 6 bases, J shed 7 bases, and the junction held 5 bases outside the gene matches. Sequenced input: PBMCs. The clonotype originates from a woman aged 40-49 years in good health. Some clones in this sample may be carry-over from other donors' samples. The chain combines TRBV18 with TRBJ1-2; TRBD1 matches 7 bases. The CDR3 loop reads CASSRTGSGYTF. The CDR3 DNA is TGTGCCAGCTCCCGGACAGGTTCTGGCTACACCTTC. Drawing the rest from reference TRBV18 and TRBJ1-2, the complete variable domain is NAGVMQNPRHLVRRRGQEARLRCSPMKGHSHVYWYRQLPEEGLKFMVYLQKENIIDESGMPKERFSAEFPKEGPSILRIQQVVRGDSAAYFCASSRTGSGYTFGSGTRLTVV.